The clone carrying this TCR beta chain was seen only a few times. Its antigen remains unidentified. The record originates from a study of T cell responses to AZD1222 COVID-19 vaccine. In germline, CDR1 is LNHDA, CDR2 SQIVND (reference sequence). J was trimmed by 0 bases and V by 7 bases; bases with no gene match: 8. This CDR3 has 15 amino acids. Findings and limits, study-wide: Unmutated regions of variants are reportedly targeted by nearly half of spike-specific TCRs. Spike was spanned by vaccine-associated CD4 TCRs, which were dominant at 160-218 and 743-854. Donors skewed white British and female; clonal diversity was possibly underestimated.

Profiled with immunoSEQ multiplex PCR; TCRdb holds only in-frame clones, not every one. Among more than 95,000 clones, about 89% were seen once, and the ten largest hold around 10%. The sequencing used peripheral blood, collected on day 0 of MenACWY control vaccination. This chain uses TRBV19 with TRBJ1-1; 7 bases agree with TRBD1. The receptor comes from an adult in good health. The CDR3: CASTWDRVMNTEAFF. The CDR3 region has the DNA TGTGCCAGTACCTGGGACAGAGTAATGAACACTGAAGCTTTCTTT. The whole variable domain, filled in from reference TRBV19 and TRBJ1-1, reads DGGITQSPKYLFRKEGQNVTLSCEQNLNHDAMYWYRQDPGQGLRLIYYSQIVNDFQKGDIAEGYSVSREKKESFPLTVTSAQKNPTAFYLCASTWDRVMNTEAFFGQGTRLTVV.